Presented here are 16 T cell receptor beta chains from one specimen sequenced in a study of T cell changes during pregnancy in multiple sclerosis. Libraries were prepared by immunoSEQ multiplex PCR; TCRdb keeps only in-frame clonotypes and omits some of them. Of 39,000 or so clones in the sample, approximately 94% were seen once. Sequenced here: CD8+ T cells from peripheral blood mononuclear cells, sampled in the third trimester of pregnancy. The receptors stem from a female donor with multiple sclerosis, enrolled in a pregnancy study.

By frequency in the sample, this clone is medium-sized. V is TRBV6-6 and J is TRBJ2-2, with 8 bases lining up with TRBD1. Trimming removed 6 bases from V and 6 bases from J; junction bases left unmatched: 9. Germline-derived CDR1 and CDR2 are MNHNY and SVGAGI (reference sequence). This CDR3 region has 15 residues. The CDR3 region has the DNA TGTGCCAGCAGCATCTTCGGACAGGGTGCCGGGGAGCTGTTTTTT. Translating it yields CASSIFGQGAGELFF.

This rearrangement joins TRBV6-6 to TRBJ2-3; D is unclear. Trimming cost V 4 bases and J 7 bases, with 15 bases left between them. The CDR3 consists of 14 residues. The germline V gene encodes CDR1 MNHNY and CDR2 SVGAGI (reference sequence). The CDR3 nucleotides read TGTGCCAGCAGTTCCTGGTCTGGCGGAAATACGCAGTATTTT. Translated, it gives CASSSWSGGNTQYF.

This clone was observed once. The CDR3 region has the DNA TGTGCCAGCAGTTTATTACAGGGGGACACTGAAGCTTTCTTT. It translates to CASSLLQGDTEAFF. This rearrangement joins TRBV28 to TRBJ1-1, with 8 bases lining up with TRBD1. CDR3 length: 14 amino acids. The germline CDR1 and CDR2 sequences are MDHEN and SYDVKM. V lost 1 base and J lost 3; bases outside the gene matches: 1.

The CDR3 nucleotides read TGCGCCAGCAGCCAGACAGGGACGGGTGAAAAACTGTTTTTT. Residues: CASSQTGTGEKLFF. The J gene is TRBJ1-4, the V gene TRBV4-3; 7 nucleotides match TRBD1. The germline V gene encodes CDR1 LGHNA and CDR2 YSLEER. Losses at the gene ends were 3 bases for V and 7 bases for J; bases not matched to a gene: 5. The CDR3 extends over 14 amino acids.

The CDR3 reads CASSPRFSGTPLYEQYF. In DNA, the CDR3 is TGTGCCAGCTCACCACGATTTAGCGGGACACCCCTTTACGAGCAGTACTTC. The rearrangement joins TRBV18 to TRBJ2-7; 8 bases fit TRBD2. The junction had 12 bases not matched to a gene; V was cut back by 1 base and J by 4 bases. This CDR3 is 17 amino acids long. CDR1 is KGHSH and CDR2 is LQKENI in the germline V gene.

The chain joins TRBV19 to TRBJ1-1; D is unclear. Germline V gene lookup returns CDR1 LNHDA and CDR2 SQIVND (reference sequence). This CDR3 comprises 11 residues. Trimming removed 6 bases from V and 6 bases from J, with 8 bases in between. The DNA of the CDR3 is TGTGCCAGTAGGGAGGAGTCTGAAGCTTTCTTT. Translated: CASREESEAFF.

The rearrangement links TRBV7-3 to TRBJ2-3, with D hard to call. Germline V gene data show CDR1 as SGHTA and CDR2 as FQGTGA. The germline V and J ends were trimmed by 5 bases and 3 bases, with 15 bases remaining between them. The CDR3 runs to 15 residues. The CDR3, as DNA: TGTGCCAGCAGCCCTGACTCCTCCATGACAGATACGCAGTATTTT. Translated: CASSPDSSMTDTQYF.

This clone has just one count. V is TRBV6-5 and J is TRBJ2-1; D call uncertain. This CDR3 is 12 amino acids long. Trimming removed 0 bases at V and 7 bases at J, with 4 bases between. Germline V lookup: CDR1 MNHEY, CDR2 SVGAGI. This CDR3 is CASSYSMNEQFF. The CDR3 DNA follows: TGTGCCAGCAGTTACTCTATGAATGAGCAGTTCTTC.

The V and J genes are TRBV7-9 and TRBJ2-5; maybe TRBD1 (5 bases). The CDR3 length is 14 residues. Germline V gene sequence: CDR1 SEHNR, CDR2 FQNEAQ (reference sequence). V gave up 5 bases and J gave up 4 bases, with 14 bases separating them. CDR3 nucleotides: TGTGCCAGCAGCCCGCCGGTGGGGCGAGAGACCCAGTACTTC. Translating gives CASSPPVGRETQYF.

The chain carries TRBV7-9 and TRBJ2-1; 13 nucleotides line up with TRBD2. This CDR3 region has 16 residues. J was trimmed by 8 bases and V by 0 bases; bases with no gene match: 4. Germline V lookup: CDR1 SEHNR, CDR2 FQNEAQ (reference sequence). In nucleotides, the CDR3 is TGTGCCAGCAGCTTAGCTTCGGGACTAGCGGGATATGAGCAGTTCTTC. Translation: CASSLASGLAGYEQFF.

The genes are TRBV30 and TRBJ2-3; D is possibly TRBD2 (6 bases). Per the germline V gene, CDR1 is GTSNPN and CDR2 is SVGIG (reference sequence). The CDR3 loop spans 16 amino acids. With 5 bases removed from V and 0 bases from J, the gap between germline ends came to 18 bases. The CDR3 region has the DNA TGTGCCTGGCTAGACGGGACTCCGATTAGCACAGATACGCAGTATTTT. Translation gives CAWLDGTPISTDTQYF. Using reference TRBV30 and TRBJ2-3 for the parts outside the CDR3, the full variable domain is SQTIHQWPATLVQPVGSPLSLECTVEGTSNPNLYWYRQAAGRGLQLLFYSVGIGQISSEVPQNLSASRPQDRQFILSSKKLLLSDSGFYLCAWLDGTPISTDTQYFGPGTRLTVL.

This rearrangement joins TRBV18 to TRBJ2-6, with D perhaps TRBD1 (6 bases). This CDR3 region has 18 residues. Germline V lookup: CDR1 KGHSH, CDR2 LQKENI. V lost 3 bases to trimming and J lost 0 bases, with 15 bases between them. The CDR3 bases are TGTGCCAGCTCACCGATGGGGGCGGCCGTCTCTGGGGCCAACGTCCTGACTTTC. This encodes CASSPMGAAVSGANVLTF.

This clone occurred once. CDR3 nucleotide sequence: TGTGCCAGCAGCCAAGATCCAGGACTAGCGGTAGCCAAAAACATTCAGTACTTC. Its translation is CASSQDPGLAVAKNIQYF. V gene TRBV4-2 combines with J gene TRBJ2-4, with 10 bases fitting TRBD2. The ends lost 0 bases at V and 0 bases at J; junction bases unmatched: 5. The length of the CDR3 is 18 residues. In germline, CDR1 is LGHNA, CDR2 YNFKEQ.

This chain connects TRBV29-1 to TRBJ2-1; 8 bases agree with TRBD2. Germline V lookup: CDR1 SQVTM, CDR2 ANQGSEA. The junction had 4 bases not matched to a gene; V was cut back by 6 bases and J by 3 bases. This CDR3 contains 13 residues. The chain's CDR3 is CSVNSGNYNEQFF. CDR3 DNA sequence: TGCAGCGTGAATAGCGGGAACTACAATGAGCAGTTCTTC.

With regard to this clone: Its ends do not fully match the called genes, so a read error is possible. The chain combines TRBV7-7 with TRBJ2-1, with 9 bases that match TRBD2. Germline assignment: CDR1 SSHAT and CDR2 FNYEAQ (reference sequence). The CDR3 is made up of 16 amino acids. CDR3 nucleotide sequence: TGTGCTAGCAGCTTAGGACTAGCGAGCTCCTACAATGAGCAGTTCTTC. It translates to CASSLGLASSYNEQFF.

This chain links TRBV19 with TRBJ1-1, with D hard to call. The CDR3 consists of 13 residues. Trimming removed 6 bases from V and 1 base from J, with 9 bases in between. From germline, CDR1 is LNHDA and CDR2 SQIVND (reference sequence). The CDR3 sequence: CASSFFSNTEAFF. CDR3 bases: TGTGCCAGTAGCTTTTTTTCGAACACTGAAGCTTTCTTT.